Each of the 31 T cell receptor beta chains below was sequenced from the same sample in a study of T cell repertoires in cytomegalovirus infection. No cognate antigen is known for these TCRs. TCRdb fed the reads into MiXCR, producing one record per CDR3 protein. The repertoire holds about 890,000 distinct CDR3 sequences, approximately 30% seen once, with over 10% in the top ten. The starting material was cultured CD8+ T cells from PBMCs, obtained from culture after CMV antigen stimulation. The receptors here all came from a human donor in good health (CMV status not recorded). Some clones in this sample may be carry-over from other donors' samples.

The chain uses TRBV7-2 and TRBJ1-1, with a weak D call TRBD1 (5 bases). This CDR3 spans 17 amino acids. Germline assignment: CDR1 SGHTA and CDR2 FQGNSA. V lost 1 base, J lost 1 base, and 16 bases lay in between. CDR3 nucleotides: TGTGCCAGCAGCTTAGGCGTATCGGGCAGGGAGAACACTGAAGCTTTCTTT. Translation gives CASSLGVSGRENTEAFF.

This clonotype was observed a handful of times. The V call is TRBV4-1, the J call TRBJ2-1; D perhaps matches TRBD1 (5 bases). The V gene lost 0 bases and the J gene lost 8 bases, with 11 bases spanning the gap. Germline CDR1 reads MGHRA; CDR2 reads YSYEKL. This CDR3 has 14 residues. CDR3 nucleotide sequence: TGCGCCAGCAGCCAAGAAGGGGTTGACTATGAGCAGTTCTTC. Translated: CASSQEGVDYEQFF.

The V call is TRBV6-8, the J call TRBJ2-1, with D perhaps matching TRBD1 or TRBD2 (5 bases each). Germline-derived CDR1 and CDR2 are MNHGY and SAAAGT. The CDR3 loop spans 18 amino acids. V lost 4 bases to trimming and J lost 0 bases, with 19 bases between them. CDR3 protein: CASSWGNPSAYSYNEQFF. The DNA of the CDR3 is TGTGCCAGCAGTTGGGGGAACCCGTCCGCTTACTCCTACAATGAGCAGTTCTTC.

V and J are TRBV19 and TRBJ2-3; 7 nucleotides align to TRBD1. The CDR3 covers 15 residues. V was clipped by 0 bases and J by 2 bases; unmatched bases: 2. Germline CDR1 LNHDA, CDR2 SQIVND (reference sequence). DNA of the CDR3: TGTGCCAGTAGTATAGATACAGGGGTCACAGATACGCAGTATTTT. The encoded protein is CASSIDTGVTDTQYF. The full variable domain, completed using reference TRBV19 and TRBJ2-3, is DGGITQSPKYLFRKEGQNVTLSCEQNLNHDAMYWYRQDPGQGLRLIYYSQIVNDFQKGDIAEGYSVSREKKESFPLTVTSAQKNPTAFYLCASSIDTGVTDTQYFGPGTRLTVL.

This clonotype turned up a few times. The V call is TRBV7-3, the J call TRBJ1-6, with D perhaps TRBD1 (6 bases). Germline values: CDR1 SGHTA, CDR2 FQGTGA. The CDR3 runs 13 residues. Trimming pared 6 bases from V and 7 bases from J, leaving 10 bases between. The CDR3 protein is CASSPDRNSPLHF. The DNA of the CDR3 is TGTGCCAGCAGTCCGGACAGAAATTCACCCCTCCACTTT. Combining the CDR3 with reference TRBV7-3 and TRBJ1-6 gives the whole variable domain GAGVSQTPSNKVTEKGKYVELRCDPISGHTALYWYRQSLGQGPEFLIYFQGTGAADDSGLPNDRFFAVRPEGSVSTLKIQRTERGDSAVYLCASSPDRNSPLHFGNGTRLTVT.

Notes on this clonotype: A read error may be the cause here, since a much bigger clone is one base away. The chain links TRBV12-3 or TRBV12-4 to TRBJ2-1; TRBD2 agrees at 8 bases. V dropped 10 bases and J dropped 8; count of bases not matched to a gene: 10. This CDR3 is built from 13 residues. The CDR3 sequence: CATSGGPMYEQFF. CDR3 nucleotide sequence: TGTGCCACCTCGGGGGGGCCCATGTATGAGCAGTTCTTC.

J is TRBJ1-4 and V is TRBV12-3 or TRBV12-4; no reliable D call. The V gene lost 5 bases and the J gene lost 1 base, with 8 bases spanning the gap. The CDR3 loop spans 14 amino acids. The CDR3 DNA reads as TGTGCCAGCAGTAGAAGAGGAACTAATGAAAAACTGTTTTTT. Translating it yields CASSRRGTNEKLFF.

The V gene is TRBV27, the J gene TRBJ2-1; TRBD1 is a possible D gene (5 bases). Germline loops: CDR1 MNHEY, CDR2 SMNVEV (reference sequence). V was cut by 2 bases and J by 8 bases, with 13 bases left in between. The CDR3 consists of 14 residues. This chain's CDR3 is CASSLGRVLDEQFF. The CDR3 nucleotides read TGTGCCAGCAGTTTAGGCAGGGTATTAGATGAGCAGTTCTTC.

The V gene is TRBV27, the J gene TRBJ2-5; D gene unclear. Trimming pared 5 bases from V and 5 bases from J, leaving 15 bases between. The CDR3 runs 14 residues. Per germline, CDR1 MNHEY and CDR2 SMNVEV (reference sequence). DNA of the CDR3: TGTGCCAGCAGTGACTCTACCGATCCCGAGACCCAGTACTTC. It yields the protein CASSDSTDPETQYF.

This clonotype was picked up a small number of times. Mismatch with germline at one junction end may stem from a read error. This rearrangement joins TRBV19 to TRBJ1-3; D may be TRBD1 (5 bases). The germline V gene has CDR1 LNHDA and CDR2 SQIVND (reference sequence). The CDR3 has 11 residues. The CDR3 nucleotides are TGTGCCAGTAGTATCGGGACGCAGGTACATTTT. This encodes CASSIGTQVHF.

The V gene is TRBV7-6, the J gene TRBJ1-1; D uncertain. CDR3 length: 14 residues. From germline, CDR1 is SGHVS and CDR2 FNYEAQ. Trimming shortened V by 4 bases and J by 6 bases, and 15 bases separated the two germline ends. For the CDR3, the DNA is TGTGCCAGCAGCTCCCGCCGGGGTGTCCCTGAAGCTTTCTTT. Translating gives CASSSRRGVPEAFF.

Concerning this clonotype: A read error is possible here, since a much larger clone lies one base away. The chain combines TRBV12-3 or TRBV12-4 with TRBJ1-6, with D unclear. V was trimmed by 3 bases and J by 5 bases, leaving 26 bases between them. CDR3 length: 20 residues. The DNA of the CDR3 is TGTGCCAGCAGTTTTCAAATAGATGGAGCACCCCAAGCAAATAATTCACCCCTCCACTTT. Encoded protein: CASSFQIDGAPQANNSPLHF.

The chain joins TRBV7-9 to TRBJ2-2, with TRBD2 matching 10 bases. The J segment lost 5 bases and the V segment lost 2 bases, leaving 5 bases of the junction unmatched. CDR3 length: 16 residues. Per germline, CDR1 SEHNR and CDR2 FQNEAQ (reference sequence). Written as DNA, the CDR3 is TGTGCCAGCAGCTTACAACGGACTAGCGGTACCGGGGAGCTGTTTTTT. Encoded protein: CASSLQRTSGTGELFF.

This clonotype turned up a few times. The chain is built from TRBV19 and TRBJ1-2; TRBD1 matches at 11 bases. CDR3 length: 13 amino acids. Per the germline V gene, CDR1 is LNHDA and CDR2 is SQIVND (reference sequence). With 10 bases clipped from V and 7 bases from J, the junction kept 8 bases outside the gene matches. CDR3 amino acids: CATLDRGLRGYTF. The CDR3 DNA sequence: TGTGCCACCCTGGACAGGGGGCTGCGTGGCTACACCTTC.

In the case of this clonotype: An end of the junction differs from the germline gene, which may be a read error. The J gene is TRBJ1-1, the V gene TRBV7-3, with 8 bases lining up with TRBD1. There are 14 residues in the CDR3. CDR1 is SGHTA and CDR2 is FQGTGA in the germline V gene. The CDR3 DNA sequence: TGTACCAGCAGCTTAGCAGGGGGCGGTACTGAAGCTTTCTTT. This codes for CTSSLAGGGTEAFF.

V gene TRBV19 combines with J gene TRBJ2-1; TRBD1 matches 10 bases. The V and J ends lost 3 bases and 7 bases, in that order; junction bases with no gene match: 12. Germline V gives CDR1 LNHDA, CDR2 SQIVND (reference sequence). The CDR3 is made up of 17 amino acids. The CDR3 here is CASSIVHRDRGWNEQFF. DNA for the CDR3: TGTGCCAGTAGTATTGTCCACCGGGACAGGGGTTGGAATGAGCAGTTCTTC.

The sample holds a few counts of this clonotype. V and J are TRBV6-2 or TRBV6-3 and TRBJ2-1; a weak D match, TRBD1 (6 bases). There are 13 residues in the CDR3. Trimming shortened V by 6 bases and J by 6 bases, and 12 bases separated the two germline ends. In germline, CDR1 is MNHEY, CDR2 SVGEGT. The CDR3 loop reads CASSRGQLNEQFF. CDR3 DNA sequence: TGTGCCAGCAGCAGAGGACAGCTCAATGAGCAGTTCTTC.

For the CDR3, the DNA is TGTGCCAGCAGCCAAGGGGGTGCGAGCAATCAGCCCCAGCATTTT. This encodes CASSQGGASNQPQHF. V and J are TRBV4-2 and TRBJ1-5, with no clear D. The V and J ends lost 1 base and 1 base respectively, with 8 bases between them. CDR1 is LGHNA, CDR2 YNFKEQ, per germline. The CDR3 extends over 15 amino acids.

J is TRBJ1-2 and V is TRBV14; no definite D call. This CDR3 has 14 amino acids. Germline V gene lookup returns CDR1 SGHDN and CDR2 FVKESK. Trimming removed 4 bases at V and 6 bases at J, with 15 bases between. The CDR3 reads CASSPLTPADGYTF. As DNA, the CDR3 is TGTGCCAGCAGCCCTCTAACCCCCGCTGATGGCTACACCTTC.

This clonotype was seen a few times. The chain links TRBV4-1 to TRBJ1-5; D unclear. The germline V gene has CDR1 MGHRA and CDR2 YSYEKL. The V end lost 6 bases, the J end lost 7 bases, and 19 bases lay between the germline ends. The CDR3 is 15 residues long. The DNA of the CDR3 is TGCGCCAGCAGTTTCCATAGCACCTCTGGGCAGCCCCAGCATTTT. It encodes CASSFHSTSGQPQHF.

The sample holds many counts of this clonotype. This sequence joins TRBV6-1 and TRBJ1-3; D is possibly TRBD1 (5 bases). CDR1 and CDR2 from the germline V gene are MNHNS and SASEGT. The CDR3 covers 16 residues. The V end lost 3 bases, the J end lost 2 bases, and 14 bases lay between the germline ends. The CDR3 nucleotides read TGTGCCAGCAGTGATACCGGGACCTGGCCTGGAAACACCATATATTTT. Protein sequence: CASSDTGTWPGNTIYF.

This clonotype showed up just a few times. This chain joins TRBV7-9 and TRBJ1-1; weak D call: TRBD1 (6 bases). Germline CDR1 reads SEHNR; CDR2 reads FQNEAQ (reference sequence). The CDR3 runs to 13 residues. V gave up 0 bases and J gave up 11 bases, with 13 bases separating them. CDR3 sequence: CASSLADSDVAFF. The CDR3 DNA reads as TGTGCCAGCAGCTTAGCGGACAGTGACGTGGCTTTCTTT.

The gene calls are TRBV6-2 or TRBV6-3 and TRBJ1-1, with a tentative D call TRBD1 (5 bases). The V end lost 8 bases, the J end lost 7 bases, and 11 bases lay between the germline ends. The germline V gene encodes CDR1 MNHEY and CDR2 SVGEGT. The CDR3 sequence is 11 residues long. CDR3: CASGPRGEAFF. CDR3 DNA sequence: TGTGCCAGCGGTCCAAGGGGTGAAGCTTTCTTT.

In the case of this clonotype: With a much larger clone just one base away, this may be a read error. This chain joins TRBV7-3 and TRBJ2-2, with D possibly being TRBD1 or TRBD2 (5 bases each). CDR1 is SGHTA, CDR2 FQGTGA, per germline. There are 15 residues in the CDR3. The CDR3 sequence: CVSSDGSGATGELFF. Written as DNA, the CDR3 is TGTGTCAGCAGCGACGGGTCCGGGGCCACCGGGGAGCTGTTTTTT.

CDR3 nucleotide sequence: TGTGCCATCAGGGCCCGGACTAGCGGGGGGGCGGGGGCAGATACGCAGTATTTT. It specifies CAIRARTSGGAGADTQYF. The J gene is TRBJ2-3, the V gene TRBV10-3; the match to TRBD2 covers 15 bases. Germline V gene data show CDR1 as ENHRY and CDR2 as SYGVKD. V was clipped by 6 bases and J by 4 bases; unmatched bases: 11. The CDR3 runs to 18 residues.

This clonotype was counted a few times. J is TRBJ1-2 and V is TRBV5-4; D is possibly TRBD1 (6 bases). V was trimmed by 3 bases and J by 4 bases, leaving 16 bases between them. The germline V gene encodes CDR1 SGHNT and CDR2 YYREEE (reference sequence). There are 15 residues in the CDR3. The CDR3 protein is CASSSREQTGYGYTF. CDR3 in DNA: TGTGCCAGCAGCTCCCGCGAACAGACAGGCTATGGCTACACCTTC. The whole variable domain, filled in from reference TRBV5-4 and TRBJ1-2, reads ETGVTQSPTHLIKTRGQQVTLRCSSQSGHNTVSWYQQALGQGPQFIFQYYREEENGRGNFPPRFSGLQFPNYSSELNVNALELDDSALYLCASSSREQTGYGYTFGSGTRLTVV.

In its sample, this clonotype was seen many times. The gene calls are TRBV7-8 and TRBJ2-2; D remains unclear. V was cut by 3 bases and J by 4 bases, with 12 bases left in between. The CDR3 consists of 15 residues. Germline V lookup: CDR1 SGHVS, CDR2 FQNEAQ. As DNA, the CDR3 is TGTGCCAGCAGCTTTATCCAACTTGGCACCGGGGAGCTGTTTTTT. Protein: CASSFIQLGTGELFF.

This clonotype was counted only a few times. The genes are TRBV20-1 and TRBJ1-1; D may be TRBD1 (5 bases). Germline CDR1 DFQATT, CDR2 SNEGSKA (reference sequence). CDR3 length equals 17 residues. V was shortened by 1 base and J by 0 bases, with 18 bases between the two germline ends. This CDR3 reads CSARARDRPVMNTEAFF. DNA for the CDR3: TGCAGTGCTAGAGCCCGGGACCGACCAGTTATGAACACTGAAGCTTTCTTT.

The chain recombines TRBV6-5 with TRBJ2-1; 7 bases are shared with TRBD1. CDR1 and CDR2 (germline): MNHEY, SVGAGI. This CDR3 comprises 16 residues. With V trimmed by 2 bases and J by 4 bases, 8 bases remained unmatched. CDR3 DNA sequence: TGTGCCAGCAGTTACAGCAGGGGACAGCTATACAATGAGCAGTTCTTC. The encoded protein is CASSYSRGQLYNEQFF.

The rearrangement links TRBV7-9 to TRBJ2-7, with 9 nucleotides matching TRBD1. Looked up from germline, CDR1 is SEHNR and CDR2 is FQNEAQ (reference sequence). V gave up 5 bases and J gave up 5 bases; unmatched junction bases: 7. CDR3 size: 14 residues. The CDR3 region has the DNA TGTGCCAGCAGCACCCGGGACAGGGTACACGAGCAGTACTTC. Its translation is CASSTRDRVHEQYF.

The V gene is TRBV20-1, the J gene TRBJ2-1, with D tentatively TRBD1 (6 bases). Germline V gives CDR1 DFQATT, CDR2 SNEGSKA (reference sequence). V was pared by 2 bases and J by 0 bases, with 14 bases between. CDR3 length equals 16 residues. This CDR3 is CSARLTKGGSYNEQFF. In DNA, the CDR3 is TGCAGTGCTAGATTGACAAAAGGGGGCTCCTACAATGAGCAGTTCTTC.